A selection of T cell receptor beta chains follows, all from one sample in a study of blood T cells in healthy people across ages. TCRdb re-called the 5' RACE reads with MiXCR, one entry per CDR3 protein. The repertoire holds 800,000 to 900,000 distinct CDR3 sequences, 60% to 80% seen once, with around a quarter in the top ten. Source material: blood. The receptor set was obtained from a man aged 25-45 years in good health. CDR3s include the opening cysteine and the closing phenylalanine or tryptophan. The D gene is left open where the match is weak. A clone size is listed for some rows: how often the clone was seen (once, few, many), or a class if it is expanded.

clone size	D gene	J gene	V gene	CDR3 DNA	CDR3 protein
.	.	TRBJ2-3	TRBV6-6	TGTGCCAGCAGTTACCCAACGGACTTATCCACAGATACGCAGTATTTT	CASSYPTDLSTDTQYF
.	TRBD1	TRBJ2-7	TRBV5-1	TGCGCCAGCAGCTCCGGGACAGTAGGGACCTACGAGCAGTACTTC	CASSSGTVGTYEQYF
.	.	TRBJ1-3	TRBV10-3	TGTGCCATCAGCCCGACATCCCAGGGAAGTGGAAACACCATATATTTT	CAISPTSQGSGNTIYF
.	.	TRBJ1-2	TRBV3-1	TGTGCCAGAAGCCAAGAGCGGGTGTATGGCTACACCTTC	CARSQERVYGYTF
.	.	TRBJ2-5	TRBV28	TGTGCCAGCAGTTATGCGAGGAGGGGCAGTCAAGAGACCCAGTACTTC	CASSYARRGSQETQYF
few	TRBD2	TRBJ2-1	TRBV11-2	TGTGCCAGCAGCCCAGCGGGGGGGCTTGTAAATGAGCAGTTCTTC	CASSPAGGLVNEQFF
.	.	TRBJ2-5	TRBV3-1	TGTGCCAGCAGCCAAGGGGCTAGCGCAGAGACCCAGTACTTC	CASSQGASAETQYF
few	TRBD1	TRBJ2-7	TRBV9	TGTGCCAGCAGCGGGGGACAGACTTACGAGCAGTACTTC	CASSGGQTYEQYF
.	.	TRBJ1-5	TRBV6-5	TGTGCCAGCAGTTACTCCAGCGGACAGCCCCAGCATTTT	CASSYSSGQPQHF
.	.	TRBJ1-1	TRBV5-1	TGCGCCAGCAGCTTGGGGCGGCTCACTGAAGCTTTCTTT	CASSLGRLTEAFF
.	TRBD1	TRBJ1-5	TRBV6-1	TGTGCCAGCAGGGATACAGGGGGCCTTTGGCCCCAGCATTTT	CASRDTGGLWPQHF
.	TRBD2	TRBJ2-3	TRBV5-6	TGTGCCAACAGTACAGGGACTAGCGGGGGGGCCACAGATACGCAGTATTTT	CANSTGTSGGATDTQYF
.	.	TRBJ2-1	TRBV28	TGTGCCAGCAGTTCCAGGGGATACAATGAGCAGTTCTTC	CASSSRGYNEQFF
.	TRBD2	TRBJ2-1	TRBV9	TGTGCCAGCAGCGAGGGACTAGCGGGTCCCCGTGAGCAGTTCTTC	CASSEGLAGPREQFF
few	.	TRBJ1-5	TRBV15	TGTGCCACCAGCAGAGAGCAAGGGAGCAATCAGCCCCAGCATTTT	CATSREQGSNQPQHF
.	.	TRBJ2-5	TRBV20-1	TGCAGTGCTAGAGACCAGGAAGGCGGGGAGACCCAGTACTTC	CSARDQEGGETQYF
few	.	TRBJ2-1	TRBV14	TGTGCCAGCAGCCAAGAAGGCGGGAAGAATGAGCAGTTCTTC	CASSQEGGKNEQFF
.	TRBD1	TRBJ2-1	TRBV7-9	TGTGCCAGCAGCTTCCAACAGGGGTGGATCAATGAGCAGTTCTTC	CASSFQQGWINEQFF
few	.	TRBJ2-7	TRBV29-1	TGCAGCGTTGAAGGGGGTGCCGAGCAGTACTTC	CSVEGGAEQYF
.	.	TRBJ2-5	TRBV6-6	TGTGCCAGCATTGGGCTGCCGCTGGGTCAAGAGACCCAGTACTTC	CASIGLPLGQETQYF
.	TRBD1	TRBJ2-3	TRBV11-2	TGTGCCAGCAGCTACTCTTCGGACAGGGACAGCACAGATACGCAGTATTTT	CASSYSSDRDSTDTQYF
.	.	TRBJ2-1	TRBV14	TGTGCCAGCAGGAAGGGCTCCTACAATGAGCAGTTCTTC	CASRKGSYNEQFF
.	TRBD1	TRBJ1-2	TRBV4-2	TGTGCCAGCGATAGGGGGGCGGGACAGGACCTCTATGGCTACACCTTC	CASDRGAGQDLYGYTF
.	.	TRBJ1-5	TRBV4-3	TGCGCCAGCAGCCAAGAAGACAGTCGGGGTCAGCCCCAGCATTTT	CASSQEDSRGQPQHF
.	.	TRBJ2-5	TRBV5-1	TGCGCCAGCAGCTTTCCCGCGAGGGAGACCCAGTACTTC	CASSFPARETQYF
few	.	TRBJ2-6	TRBV20-1	TGCAGTGCTAGAGATCGCGTTTCTGGGGCCAACGTCCTGACTTTC	CSARDRVSGANVLTF
.	.	TRBJ1-5	TRBV2	TGTGCCAGCAGGAGGGTGCAGGGCAATCAGCCCCAGCATTTT	CASRRVQGNQPQHF
.	.	TRBJ1-4	TRBV7-6	TGTGCCAGCAGCTTTGGGGATGAAAAACTGTTTTTT	CASSFGDEKLFF
.	.	TRBJ1-2	TRBV7-2	TGTGCCAGCAGCTTAGCGACAGCAACCTATGGCTACACCTTC	CASSLATATYGYTF
.	TRBD1	TRBJ1-5	TRBV6-1	TGTGCCAGCAGTCCGACAGGGGGGGATCAGCCCCAGCATTTT	CASSPTGGDQPQHF
few	.	TRBJ2-1	TRBV4-3	TGCGCCAGCAGCCAGGATTGGCGTAGCGATGAGCAGTTCTTC	CASSQDWRSDEQFF
.	.	TRBJ2-7	TRBV12-3/TRBV12-4	TGTGCCAGCAGCCCCCGACAGGTCCACGAGCAGTACTTC	CASSPRQVHEQYF
.	TRBD1	TRBJ1-1	TRBV2	TGTGCCAGCAGAATCCCTCGGGACAGGGGGCGAGAATTCACTGAAGCTTTCTTT	CASRIPRDRGREFTEAFF
.	TRBD1	TRBJ2-3	TRBV12-3/TRBV12-4	TGTGCCAGCACCATGGGACAGGGGAGCTCAGATACGCAGTATTTT	CASTMGQGSSDTQYF
few	TRBD1	TRBJ2-4	TRBV20-1	TGCAGTGCTGACGGGGACAGGGAAAACATTCAGTACTTC	CSADGDRENIQYF
.	TRBD1	TRBJ2-5	TRBV5-1	TGCGCCAGCAGCCTGGCACAGGGGGCAGTTGAGACCCAGTACTTC	CASSLAQGAVETQYF
few	.	TRBJ1-5	TRBV20-1	TGCAGTGCTAAACCCGGGACACTCAATCAGCCCCAGCATTTT	CSAKPGTLNQPQHF
.	.	TRBJ1-2	TRBV10-3	TGTGCCCTATGGGGGGATCCCTATGGCTACACCTTC	CALWGDPYGYTF
few	.	TRBJ2-3	TRBV4-3	TGCGCCAGCAGCCAAGGGGGGCCGGCAGATACGCAGTATTTT	CASSQGGPADTQYF
many	.	TRBJ1-2	TRBV5-6	TGTGCCAGCAGCTTGGGACAGACCTATGGCTACACCTTC	CASSLGQTYGYTF
many	TRBD1	TRBJ2-7	TRBV7-3	TGTGCCAGCTCCTTTGGGACAGGGGATTACGAGCAGTACTTC	CASSFGTGDYEQYF